The clone carrying this TCR beta chain was picked up a small number of times. The V segment lost 10 bases and the J segment 0 bases; nucleotides outside the gene matches: 4. Germline V gene sequence: CDR1 MNHEY, CDR2 SVGEGT. The CDR3 contains 13 residues. This entry comes from a study of human T cells and chemical hapten exposure. TCRdb ran MiXCR on the RACE reads and lists one entry per CDR3 protein. The sample has 85,000 to 100,000 distinct CDR3 sequences, approximately 10% seen once. Time point reported: patch test 2, 6 weeks after DPC sensitization. As to treatment: therapeutic diphenylcyclopropenone sensitization with weekly scalp DPC. Blood was drawn before each patch test was applied.

The chain links TRBV6-2 or TRBV6-3 to TRBJ1-1, with TRBD1 identical over 8 bases. The sequencing here drew on whole blood, taken in connection with sensitization to the hapten diphenylcyclopropenone (DPC). This TCR was sampled from a man aged 40-55 years with alopecia areata. Some clones in this sample may be carry-over from other donors' samples. The CDR3, as DNA: TGTGCCATAGACAGGGGTTTGAACACTGAAGCTTTCTTT. Its protein is CAIDRGLNTEAFF.